This T cell receptor beta chain was documented in a study of blood T cell repertoires in COVID-19. Looking at the study overall: Sample material is recorded as cDNA or gDNA derived from T cells, B-cell-depleted T cells, or PBMCs.

V lost 5 bases to trimming and J lost 6 bases, with 12 bases between them. Germline V CDR1 and CDR2: KGHDR, SFDVKD. There are 13 residues in the CDR3. Participant age was roughly 18 to 95 years, and participants resided in roughly 25 US areas. The repertoire was sequenced with immunoSEQ multiplex PCR; TCRdb's copy has only in-frame clones and lacks some. The sample includes 360,000 or so clones, 88% of them seen just once. This chain joins TRBV24-1 and TRBJ1-2; D unclear. The source is a young woman who had been exposed to COVID-19. Sequences were obtained from PBMCs or T cells enriched from blood (not recorded which). CDR3 protein: CATSALDRDGYTF. For the CDR3, the DNA is TGTGCCACCAGTGCCCTCGATCGGGATGGCTACACCTTC.